This is a list of T cell receptor beta chains from one sample in a study of CD8+ T cells in alopecia areata. Generated by immunoSEQ multiplex PCR, the TCRdb table keeps only in-frame clones and is missing some. The table has around 210,000 clones, more than 50% seen once. Sample: CD8+ T cells sorted from blood. The receptors were gathered from a human donor in good health. Both conserved end residues are part of each CDR3.

v_gene: TRBV5-6; len: 12; j_gene: TRBJ1-1; CDR3aa: CASTQGSTEAFF
v_gene: TRBV27; len: 16; j_gene: TRBJ2-1; CDR3aa: CASRLGGLSSYNEQFF
v_gene: TRBV5-6; len: 13; j_gene: TRBJ1-1; CDR3aa: CASSSGAGIEAFF
v_gene: TRBV4-1; len: 13; j_gene: TRBJ2-7; CDR3aa: CASSQAGAYEQYF
v_gene: TRBV6-5; len: 15; j_gene: TRBJ1-1; CDR3aa: CASSSPTGGSTEAFF
v_gene: TRBV2; len: 15; j_gene: TRBJ2-3; CDR3aa: CASSVRDRATDTQYF
v_gene: TRBV13; len: 18; j_gene: TRBJ2-3; CDR3aa: CASTTSTSGEKATDTQYF
v_gene: TRBV19; len: 15; j_gene: TRBJ2-7; CDR3aa: CASSWDRGAPYEQYF
v_gene: TRBV30; len: 14; j_gene: TRBJ2-7; CDR3aa: CAWTPRGTKREQYF
v_gene: TRBV5-6; len: 14; j_gene: TRBJ2-4; CDR3aa: CASRQHLAKNIQYF
v_gene: TRBV7-7; len: 15; j_gene: TRBJ2-7; CDR3aa: CASSSRRDRVYEQYF
v_gene: TRBV5-6; len: 12; j_gene: TRBJ2-7; CDR3aa: CASSSDSYEQYF
v_gene: TRBV21-1; len: 12; j_gene: TRBJ2-5; CDR3aa: CAVQGHQETQYF
v_gene: TRBV27; len: 14; j_gene: TRBJ2-7; CDR3aa: CASRLTPGLDEQYF
v_gene: TRBV2; len: 12; j_gene: TRBJ2-2; CDR3aa: CATHHVAGELFF
v_gene: TRBV9; len: 16; j_gene: TRBJ1-2; CDR3aa: CASSAPDGEPTYGYTF
v_gene: TRBV5-1; len: 16; j_gene: TRBJ2-1; CDR3aa: CASSWASGGRYNEQFF
v_gene: TRBV5-1; len: 12; j_gene: TRBJ2-1; CDR3aa: CASSQTSDEQFF
v_gene: TRBV28; len: 15; j_gene: TRBJ1-1; CDR3aa: CASSPGTGAGTEAFF
v_gene: TRBV4-1; len: 16; j_gene: TRBJ2-7; CDR3aa: CASSHGPGTSVGEQYF
v_gene: TRBV7-7; len: 17; j_gene: TRBJ2-2; CDR3aa: CASSPYRDREGTGELFF
v_gene: TRBV27; len: 15; j_gene: TRBJ2-7; CDR3aa: CASSPMDRVGYEQYF
v_gene: TRBV29-1; len: 10; j_gene: TRBJ2-2; CDR3aa: CSVLVGELFF
v_gene: TRBV30; len: 16; j_gene: TRBJ2-1; CDR3aa: CAWSVTETGPYNEQFF
v_gene: TRBV19; len: 15; j_gene: TRBJ1-5; CDR3aa: CASSPTEYSNQPQHF
v_gene: TRBV27; len: 16; j_gene: TRBJ1-4; CDR3aa: CASSPGGSFSTEKLFF
v_gene: TRBV19; len: 14; j_gene: TRBJ1-2; CDR3aa: CASSYQGLHYGYTF
v_gene: TRBV2; len: 13; j_gene: TRBJ1-4; CDR3aa: CASRGQGSEKLFF
v_gene: TRBV29-1; len: 14; j_gene: TRBJ1-1; CDR3aa: CSANSLGVNTEAFF
v_gene: TRBV29-1; len: 12; j_gene: TRBJ2-1; CDR3aa: CSVEGLYNEQFF
v_gene: TRBV2; len: 15; j_gene: TRBJ2-2; CDR3aa: CASSEGKVSPGELFF
v_gene: TRBV11-2; len: 13; j_gene: TRBJ2-7; CDR3aa: CASSLGESYEQYF
v_gene: TRBV7-7; len: 15; j_gene: TRBJ2-3; CDR3aa: CASRRTGGPSDTQYF
v_gene: TRBV7-2; len: 14; j_gene: TRBJ2-7; CDR3aa: CASSLGGGGDEQYF
v_gene: TRBV7-9; len: 12; j_gene: TRBJ2-7; CDR3aa: CASSPLDDEQYF
v_gene: TRBV5-1; len: 19; j_gene: TRBJ2-5; CDR3aa: CASSPTLADLDPSYGTQYF
v_gene: TRBV10-2; len: 12; j_gene: TRBJ2-1; CDR3aa: CASRDLSNEQFF
v_gene: TRBV7-6; len: 13; j_gene: TRBJ1-5; CDR3aa: CASSLWGGQPQHF
v_gene: TRBV2; len: 15; j_gene: TRBJ2-1; CDR3aa: CASSGGPGDYNEQFF
v_gene: TRBV9; len: 13; j_gene: TRBJ1-1; CDR3aa: CASSTRLYTEAFF
v_gene: TRBV2; len: 15; j_gene: TRBJ1-5; CDR3aa: CASDDTVISNQPQHF
v_gene: TRBV5-1; len: 14; j_gene: TRBJ2-1; CDR3aa: CASSPLTLWDEQFF
v_gene: TRBV10-3; len: 13; j_gene: TRBJ2-4; CDR3aa: CAISEDKYNIQYF
v_gene: TRBV15; len: 15; j_gene: TRBJ2-7; CDR3aa: CATSSDRQGSYEQYF
v_gene: TRBV19; len: 12; j_gene: TRBJ1-5; CDR3aa: CASTTGNQPQHF
v_gene: TRBV13; len: 11; j_gene: TRBJ1-1; CDR3aa: CASTLASKPFF
v_gene: TRBV5-1; len: 15; j_gene: TRBJ1-2; CDR3aa: CASSLEGTGLYGYTF
v_gene: TRBV15; len: 14; j_gene: TRBJ1-2; CDR3aa: CATSIERVAGGYTF